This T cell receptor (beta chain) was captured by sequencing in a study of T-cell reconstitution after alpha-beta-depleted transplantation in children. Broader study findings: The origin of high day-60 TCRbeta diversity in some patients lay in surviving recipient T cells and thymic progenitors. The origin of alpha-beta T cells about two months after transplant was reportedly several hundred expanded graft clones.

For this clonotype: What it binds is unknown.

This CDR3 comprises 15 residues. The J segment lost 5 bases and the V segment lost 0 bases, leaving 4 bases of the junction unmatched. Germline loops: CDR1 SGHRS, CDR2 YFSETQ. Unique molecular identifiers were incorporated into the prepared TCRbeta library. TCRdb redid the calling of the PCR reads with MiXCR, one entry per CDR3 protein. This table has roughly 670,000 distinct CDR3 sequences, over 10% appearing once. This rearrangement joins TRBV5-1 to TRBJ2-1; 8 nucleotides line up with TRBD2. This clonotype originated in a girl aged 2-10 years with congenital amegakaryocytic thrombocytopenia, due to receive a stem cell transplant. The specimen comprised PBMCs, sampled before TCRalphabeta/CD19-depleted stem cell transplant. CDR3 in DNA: TGCGCCAGCAGCTTGGATAGCGGGATTAACAATGAGCAGTTCTTC. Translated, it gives CASSLDSGINNEQFF.